A single sample is the source of the 4 T cell receptor beta chains below, sequenced in a study of beta chain features in type 1 diabetes. What was sequenced were expressed TCRB transcripts, since all of the isolated RNA had been reverse transcribed. Repertoires were generated with immunoSEQ multiplex PCR, while TCRdb's copy carries only in-frame clones and drops some. The table includes around 250,000 clones, about a fifth detected once. Their cognate antigens are unknown. Findings and limits, study-wide: When Type 1 diabetes patients were examined, their TCRB CDR3s proved moderately but significantly shorter in all four CD4+ subsets.

Sequencing used naive CD4+ T cells from blood. These receptors originate from a woman aged 40 to 55 with type 1 diabetes.

A few counts support this clone. The rearrangement uses TRBV28 and TRBJ2-7; D is ambiguous. Germline V CDR1 and CDR2: MDHEN, SYDVKM. This CDR3 is 13 amino acids long. Trimming took 3 bases from V and 1 from J, leaving 7 bases between them. The CDR3 reads CASSFGGSYEQYF. The DNA for the CDR3 is TGTGCCAGCAGTTTTGGCGGATCCTACGAGCAGTACTTC.

Here the CDR3 DNA reads TGCGCCAGCAGCCAAGAAGCTACCCCCGATGGCTACACCTTC. Protein: CASSQEATPDGYTF. The gene calls are TRBV4-3 and TRBJ1-2; D gene uncertain. Germline V CDR1 and CDR2: LGHNA, YSLEER. V was trimmed by 0 bases and J by 6 bases, leaving 11 bases between them. The CDR3 spans 14 residues.

CDR3 sequence (DNA): TGTGCCAGCAGCTTCGGACTTTTTGGATCTGGGGCCAACGTCCTGACTTTC. This encodes CASSFGLFGSGANVLTF. This chain joins TRBV7-8 and TRBJ2-6, with D possibly matching TRBD2 (5 bases). The CDR3 length is 17 residues. Trimming took off 3 bases at V and 1 base at J, with 13 bases between the two ends. Germline V lookup: CDR1 SGHVS, CDR2 FQNEAQ.

This clone was observed a few times. The rearrangement links TRBV9 to TRBJ2-2; TRBD1 matches 7 bases. The V segment lost 2 bases and the J segment 4 bases; nucleotides outside the gene matches: 5. Per the germline V gene, CDR1 is SGDLS and CDR2 is YYNGEE. The CDR3 has 15 amino acids. The CDR3 nucleotides read TGTGCCAGCAGCGTCAACAGGGGTGGCACCGGGGAGCTGTTTTTT. This translates into CASSVNRGGTGELFF.